Given below is one TCR beta chain in context. No antigen is known for it. The entry originates in a study of T cells in localized non-small cell lung cancer. Findings and limits, study-wide: Sequencing was restricted to one tumor region; therefore, heterogeneity remains possible. There was higher T cell clonality in uninvolved adjacent lung than in tumor, and it was highest there.

CDR1 and CDR2 (germline): SGHRS, YFSETQ. The V end was cut by 3 bases, the J end by 4 bases, with 19 bases between. There are 16 residues in the CDR3. Produced via immunoSEQ multiplex PCR; TCRdb's table is partial and in-frame only. The data contain 45,000 or so clones, approximately 80% of them seen just once; the ten biggest clones take up over 15%. The J gene is TRBJ1-2, the V gene TRBV5-1; TRBD1 is a possible D gene (6 bases). The receptor was isolated from a man between 40 and 75 years old with stage III lung adenocarcinoma. Sequenced here: peripheral blood mononuclear cells, sampled before any cancer treatment. The CDR3 region is CASSSEVALDSYGYTF. Here the CDR3 DNA reads TGCGCCAGCAGCTCCGAAGTAGCACTGGACAGCTATGGCTACACCTTC. Full variable domain (rest looked up from reference TRBV5-1 and TRBJ1-2): KAGVTQTPRYLIKTRGQQVTLSCSPISGHRSVSWYQQTPGQGLQFLFEYFSETQRNKGNFPGRFSGRQFSNSRSEMNVSTLELGDSALYLCASSSEVALDSYGYTFGSGTRLTVV.